This TCR beta chain stems from a study of CD8 T cells in ankylosing spondylitis (dated by TCRdb to about 2017). Study-level background: The study profiled T cell receptor beta repertoires in healthy donors and ankylosing spondylitis patients to find disease-linked TCR variants. Peripheral blood was sampled, and synovial fluid was also collected from ankylosing spondylitis patients. In total, the full study cohort was made up of some 110 healthy donors and about two dozen ankylosing spondylitis patients.

Points the paper makes about the study in general: Some motif variants had previously been reported in the synovial fluid and blood of reactive arthritis patients, which suggests shared mechanisms of disease initiation. According to the report, matched synovial fluid samples from ankylosing spondylitis patients were significantly enriched for the disease-linked clones. A TCR beta motif made up of several highly homologous amino acid variants appeared to be characteristic of blood from ankylosing spondylitis patients. The disease-linked clones had a CD8+ phenotype and were found at relatively low frequencies in peripheral blood.

Ends trimmed: V by 2 bases, J by 5 bases; bases unmatched to a gene: 5. Reading the germline V gene gives CDR1 SGHDT and CDR2 YYEEEE. The CDR3 runs 15 amino acids, cysteine and phenylalanine included. Only the CDR3 portion is preserved as DNA: 45 bases, with reading frame beginning at the first base. Sequencing relied on an Illumina HiSeq 2500. TCR beta libraries were prepared by quantitative 5'-RACE with molecular barcodes. Regarding the original processing steps: A new computational method, built on a probabilistic model of VDJ rearrangement, was used to identify disease-linked TCR variants. The public reads were run again by TCRdb, first through fastp at Q25 and then through MiXCR, and only productive beta chains were kept. Records with the same CDR3 protein are collapsed into one entry carrying the most frequent genes and DNA. The V and J calls follow TCRdb's processing rather than the paper's. The sample records 300,000 to 350,000 distinct CDR3 sequences, roughly 14% of which are singletons. The ten biggest clones cover approximately 1% of the sample.

A few counts support this clonotype. It lacks a known antigen. Per-nucleotide qualities are absent, and no much larger clonotype sits a single base away. Sample: blood, either unsorted or a sorted T cell fraction (not recorded which). The receptor was isolated from a male donor with ankylosing spondylitis or in good health (not recorded which). This chain joins TRBV5-6 to TRBJ2-5; 11 central nucleotides agree with TRBD2. The CDR3 is CASSLLAGEAETQYF. The nucleotides read TGTGCCAGCAGCTTACTAGCGGGAGAGGCGGAGACCCAGTACTTC. Reference TRBV5-6 and TRBJ2-5 genes cover what lies past the CDR3, so the full variable domain is DAGVTQSPTHLIKTRGQQVTLRCSPKSGHDTVSWYQQALGQGPQFIFQYYEEEERQRGNFPDRFSGHQFPNYSSELNVNALLLGDSALYLCASSLLAGEAETQYFGPGTRLLVL.